Listed here is a single T cell receptor (beta chain). These data are taken from a study of blood T cell repertoires in COVID-19. In the study overall: The United States, Italy and Spain were the sources of the acute and convalescent COVID-19 samples. PBMCs, B-cell-depleted T cells, or T cells provided the cDNA or gDNA that made up the material.

Clones were sequenced by immunoSEQ multiplex PCR, and TCRdb holds only the in-frame ones, with some missing. The table records 300,000 to 400,000 clones, 70% to 90% of them present only once. Sequencing was carried out using peripheral blood. This clonotype was obtained from a human donor in a cohort sampled during active COVID-19.

The CDR3, as DNA: TGTGCCACCCTACAGGTGGATCAGCCCCAGCATTTT. It encodes CATLQVDQPQHF. The chain has TRBV19 and TRBJ1-5; TRBD1 is a possible D gene (5 bases). Trimming stripped 10 bases from V and 5 bases from J, with 12 bases between. The CDR3 runs to 12 residues. From germline, CDR1 is LNHDA and CDR2 SQIVND (reference sequence).